One sample yielded the 9 T cell receptor beta chains listed below, sequenced in a study of regulatory T cells in long-lasting Graves disease. iRepertoire HTBI primers and Arm-PCR of CDR3 regions built TCR beta libraries. TCRdb reprocessed the multiplex PCR reads with MiXCR, giving one entry per CDR3 protein. Here the sample spans about 530,000 distinct CDR3 sequences, more than 15% being singletons. Time point specified: newly diagnosed GD, antithyroid drugs for less than 3 months. The TCR library was prepared using RNA isolated from PBMCs. These data are also associated with another study on T cells in Graves' hyperthyroidism and ophthalmopathy.

The specimen was peripheral blood mononuclear cells (PBMCs), collected at new diagnosis, from a patient treated with antithyroid drugs. Every receptor here comes from a middle-aged woman with Graves disease.

This clonotype has just a few counts. The chain is built from TRBV9 and TRBJ2-3; D is unresolved. Germline loops: CDR1 SGDLS, CDR2 YYNGEE. V was shortened by 4 bases and J by 4 bases, with 16 bases between the two germline ends. The CDR3 totals 15 residues. The CDR3 loop is CASSSAPKGSDTQYF. CDR3 DNA: TGTGCCAGCAGCTCAGCTCCCAAAGGGTCAGATACGCAGTATTTT.

This clonotype was counted many times. The rearrangement uses TRBV4-1 and TRBJ2-3; 8 nucleotides align to TRBD1. CDR1 and CDR2 from the germline V gene are MGHRA and YSYEKL. There are 15 residues in the CDR3. The V and J ends lost 0 bases and 10 bases, in that order; junction bases with no gene match: 9. As DNA, the CDR3 is TGCGCCAGCAGCCAAGATTATTCCTGGACAGGGCCGCAGTATTTT. Protein: CASSQDYSWTGPQYF.

The rearrangement links TRBV28 to TRBJ2-3; 8 bases are shared with TRBD2. Trimming took 6 bases from V and 0 from J; bases not matched to a gene: 14. Germline assignment: CDR1 MDHEN and CDR2 SYDVKM. This CDR3 has 18 amino acids. The CDR3 loop is CASSRNAGGHSSTDTQYF. CDR3 nucleotide sequence: TGTGCCAGCAGCCGAAACGCGGGGGGTCATTCTAGCACAGATACGCAGTATTTT.

This clonotype was found many times. This chain joins TRBV5-1 and TRBJ2-3, with TRBD2 matching 8 bases. This CDR3 contains 16 residues. J gave up 3 bases and V 0 bases, and 6 bases lay outside the gene matches. Germline CDR1 and CDR2: SGHRS and YFSETQ. CDR3 DNA sequence: TGCGCCAGCAGCTTGGTCCGGGGGGGCAATACAGATACGCAGTATTTT. It specifies CASSLVRGGNTDTQYF. The whole variable domain, remainder taken from reference TRBV5-1 and TRBJ2-3, is KAGVTQTPRYLIKTRGQQVTLSCSPISGHRSVSWYQQTPGQGLQFLFEYFSETQRNKGNFPGRFSGRQFSNSRSEMNVSTLELGDSALYLCASSLVRGGNTDTQYFGPGTRLTVL.

The V call is TRBV6-1, the J call TRBJ1-2, with TRBD1 matching over 11 bases. V was clipped by 5 bases and J by 7 bases; unmatched bases: 12. Germline CDR1 is MNHNS and CDR2 is SASEGT. The CDR3 length is 16 residues. The CDR3 DNA sequence: TGTGCCAGCAGTAGGGCAGCCGGGACAGGGGGTATTGGCTACACCTTC. This encodes CASSRAAGTGGIGYTF.

In this sample, this clonotype turned up a few times. The rearrangement joins TRBV7-3 to TRBJ1-1, with 8 nucleotides matching TRBD1. The trim removed 2 bases at V and 0 bases at J, leaving 5 bases unmatched. The CDR3 spans 16 residues. Germline assignment: CDR1 SGHTA and CDR2 FQGTGA. The CDR3, as DNA: TGTGCCAGCAGCTTAGGCAGGGGGCAAATGAACACTGAAGCTTTCTTT. Amino acids: CASSLGRGQMNTEAFF.

This chain uses TRBV28 with TRBJ2-5; D is possibly TRBD1 or TRBD2 (5 bases each). Trimming cost V 2 bases and J 1 base, with 11 bases left between them. Germline lookup yields CDR1 MDHEN and CDR2 SYDVKM. This CDR3 contains 15 residues. The CDR3: CASSLRGRFQETQYF. Here the CDR3 DNA reads TGTGCCAGCAGTTTACGGGGACGGTTCCAAGAGACCCAGTACTTC.

This clonotype appeared many times. V and J are TRBV11-1 and TRBJ2-3; TRBD1 agrees at 7 bases. Per the germline V gene, CDR1 is SGHAT and CDR2 is FQDESV (reference sequence). V was pared by 9 bases and J by 4 bases, with 13 bases of the junction left unmatched. The CDR3 extends over 15 amino acids. CDR3 loop: CASTRQGLSADTQYF. Written as DNA, the CDR3 is TGTGCCAGTACAAGACAGGGTCTCTCCGCAGATACGCAGTATTTT.

Concerning this clonotype: At one of its ends the junction is not consistent with the germline gene, which may arise from a read error. This chain links TRBV5-1 with TRBJ2-1, with 8 bases matching TRBD2. From germline, CDR1 is SGHRS and CDR2 YFSETQ. The CDR3 length is 14 residues. CDR3: CASSLLRGANEQFF. In nucleotides, the CDR3 is TGTGCCAGCAGCTTGTTGCGGGGGGCGAATGAGCAGTTCTTC.